These 26 T cell receptor beta chains originate from one sample sequenced in a study of CD4+ T cells in melanoma. TCRdb keeps only in-frame clones here, not all; method: immunoSEQ multiplex PCR. The table lists about 8,900 clones, 70% to 80% of them singletons, with 15% to 20% in the top ten. What was sequenced was cells from a culture (not recorded whether cultured in vitro). These receptors all stem from a human donor with melanoma.

CDR3 in amino acids: CASSVVQANTEAFF. DNA for the CDR3: TGTGCCAGCAGCGTAGTACAGGCGAACACTGAAGCTTTCTTT. The chain recombines TRBV9 with TRBJ1-1; the D gene is possibly TRBD1 (5 bases). This CDR3 comprises 14 residues. Germline V CDR1 and CDR2: SGDLS, YYNGEE. Trimming shortened V by 0 bases and J by 1 base, and 7 bases separated the two germline ends. The full variable domain, its missing parts supplied by reference TRBV9 and TRBJ1-1, is DSGVTQTPKHLITATGQRVTLRCSPRSGDLSVYWYQQSLDQGLQFLIQYYNGEERAKGNILERFSAQQFPDLHSELNLSSLELGDSALYFCASSVVQANTEAFFGQGTRLTVV.

The chain combines TRBV18 with TRBJ2-3; TRBD2 aligns across 9 bases. This CDR3 spans 15 amino acids. The germline V gene encodes CDR1 KGHSH and CDR2 LQKENI. V was clipped by 3 bases and J by 2 bases; unmatched bases: 3. CDR3 loop: CASSPAGGVTDTQYF. The DNA for the CDR3 is TGTGCCAGCTCACCCGCGGGGGGGGTCACAGATACGCAGTATTTT.

This chain links TRBV4-2 with TRBJ1-5; weak D call: TRBD1 (6 bases). V gave up 4 bases and J gave up 4 bases, with 14 bases separating them. This CDR3 region has 15 residues. In germline, CDR1 is LGHNA, CDR2 YNFKEQ. For the CDR3, the DNA is TGTGCCAGCAGCCGCAGCGGAACAGGGAATCAGCCCCAGCATTTT. Translation: CASSRSGTGNQPQHF.

The V and J genes are TRBV5-5 and TRBJ2-3; a weak D match, TRBD1 (5 bases). V lost 1 base and J 6 bases, leaving 18 bases between the germline ends. Germline V lookup: CDR1 SGHKS, CDR2 YYEKEE (reference sequence). The CDR3 loop spans 16 amino acids. DNA for the CDR3: TGTGCCAGCAGCTTGTCAGCAGGGTGGTTGTCCGATACGCAGTATTTT. Its translation: CASSLSAGWLSDTQYF.

The V gene is TRBV5-6, the J gene TRBJ1-4, with 7 bases matching TRBD1. Germline-derived CDR1 and CDR2 are SGHDT and YYEEEE. This CDR3 is built from 15 residues. V was clipped by 0 bases and J by 3 bases; unmatched bases: 2. The CDR3 DNA is TGTGCCAGCAGCTTGGCGGGACAGCCTAATGAAAAACTGTTTTTT. It is translated as CASSLAGQPNEKLFF.

V and J are TRBV6-1 and TRBJ2-7; the D is unclear. Between the trimmed V and J ends, which lost 0 bases and 0 bases, there was a span of 18 bases. The CDR3 loop spans 18 amino acids. The germline CDR1 and CDR2 sequences are MNHNS and SASEGT. The CDR3 DNA is TGTGCCAGCAGTGAAGCTCCCCGGCTCTTCCGTGGCTCCTACGAGCAGTACTTC. Translating gives CASSEAPRLFRGSYEQYF.

V and J are TRBV7-3 and TRBJ2-3; D is ambiguous. V dropped 4 bases and J dropped 3 bases, with 8 bases sitting between them. CDR3 size: 13 residues. The germline V gene encodes CDR1 SGHTA and CDR2 FQGTGA. CDR3 bases: TGTGCCAGCAGCTCACAGTTAACAGATACGCAGTATTTT. It codes for CASSSQLTDTQYF.

This clone appeared a single time. DNA of the CDR3: TGTGCCAGTAGTATTTTCAAAGGTGTCAGGGGCAATCAGCCCCAGCATTTT. It codes for CASSIFKGVRGNQPQHF. This sequence joins TRBV19 and TRBJ1-5, with D possibly TRBD1 on 5 matching bases. Trimming removed 3 bases at V and 2 bases at J, with 17 bases between. The CDR3 has 17 residues. Per germline, CDR1 LNHDA and CDR2 SQIVND (reference sequence).

This clone was seen a handful of times. The chain employs TRBV6-1 and TRBJ1-5; weak D call: TRBD1 (6 bases). V was trimmed by 1 base and J by 5 bases, leaving 12 bases between them. The CDR3 length is 15 residues. Germline assignment: CDR1 MNHNS and CDR2 SASEGT. CDR3 nucleotide sequence: TGTGCCAGCAGTGAAGTGCTCAGGGGAGATCAGCCCCAGCATTTT. Its protein is CASSEVLRGDQPQHF.

J is TRBJ2-5 and V is TRBV7-6; D uncertain. This CDR3 comprises 12 residues. Germline loops: CDR1 SGHVS, CDR2 FNYEAQ. With 3 bases removed from V and 4 bases from J, the gap between germline ends came to 6 bases. The CDR3 region is CASSFMGETQYF. CDR3 sequence (DNA): TGTGCCAGCAGCTTTATGGGAGAGACCCAGTACTTC. The full variable domain, completed using reference TRBV7-6 and TRBJ2-5, is GAGVSQSPRYKVTKRGQDVALRCDPISGHVSLYWYRQALGQGPEFLTYFNYEAQQDKSGLPNDRFSAERPEGSISTLTIQRTEQRDSAMYRCASSFMGETQYFGPGTRLLVL.

This chain links TRBV6-1 with TRBJ1-1; D not certain. CDR1 is MNHNS and CDR2 is SASEGT in the germline V gene. Trimming removed 3 bases from V and 0 bases from J, with 11 bases in between. The CDR3 sequence is 15 residues long. The CDR3, as DNA: TGTGCCAGCAGTGATCCCTTCGCGATGAACACTGAAGCTTTCTTT. Translating it yields CASSDPFAMNTEAFF.

The chain is built from TRBV6-5 and TRBJ1-1; no clear D gene. This CDR3 has 13 residues. Germline CDR1 MNHEY, CDR2 SVGAGI. The V end lost 0 bases, the J end lost 6 bases, and 8 bases lay between the germline ends. CDR3 DNA sequence: TGTGCCAGCAGTTACTCTTGGTGGGCTGAAGCTTTCTTT. Amino acids: CASSYSWWAEAFF.

This clone is a singleton in its sample. The rearrangement links TRBV5-6 to TRBJ2-1; D not certain. CDR3 length: 16 amino acids. Germline V gene lookup returns CDR1 SGHDT and CDR2 YYEEEE. The V and J ends lost 1 base and 0 bases respectively, with 11 bases between them. The DNA for the CDR3 is TGTGCCAGCAGCTTGCAGACGCTTAGCTCCTACAATGAGCAGTTCTTC. It yields the protein CASSLQTLSSYNEQFF.

CDR3 sequence: CASSQSGEGYNEQFF. CDR3 bases: TGTGCCAGTAGCCAGAGCGGGGAGGGTTACAATGAGCAGTTCTTC. This chain joins TRBV19 and TRBJ2-1; 7 bases are a match to TRBD2. CDR1 and CDR2 from the germline V gene are LNHDA and SQIVND (reference sequence). V was pared by 6 bases and J by 4 bases, with 9 bases of the junction left unmatched. This CDR3 is built from 15 residues.

This chain uses TRBV30 with TRBJ2-6; D not certain. CDR1 is GTSNPN and CDR2 is SVGIG in the germline V gene (reference sequence). The CDR3 spans 15 residues. Trimming cost V 7 bases and J 11 bases, with 24 bases left between them. The CDR3 here is CASAAGLFHGHVLTF. CDR3 sequence (DNA): TGTGCCTCGGCCGCCGGTCTATTCCATGGCCACGTCCTGACTTTC. Drawing the rest from reference TRBV30 and TRBJ2-6, the complete variable domain is SQTIHQWPATLVQPVGSPLSLECTVEGTSNPNLYWYRQAAGRGLQLLFYSVGIGQISSEVPQNLSASRPQDRQFILSSKKLLLSDSGFYLCASAAGLFHGHVLTFGAGSRLTVL.

The gene calls are TRBV2 and TRBJ2-3; 13 nucleotides agree with TRBD2. The junction had 6 bases not matched to a gene; V was cut back by 7 bases and J by 5 bases. The CDR3 spans 15 residues. Germline lookup yields CDR1 SNHLY and CDR2 FYNNEI. Written as DNA, the CDR3 is TGTGCCAGCAAGACTAGCGGGGGGCTAAGAGATACGCAGTATTTT. Its translation is CASKTSGGLRDTQYF.

This clone was detected only a few times. The V call is TRBV2, the J call TRBJ1-1; TRBD1 matches at 9 bases. Germline CDR1 reads SNHLY; CDR2 reads FYNNEI. V lost 7 bases, J lost 5 bases, and 8 bases stayed unmatched. The CDR3 runs 14 residues. In nucleotides, the CDR3 is TGTGCCAGCACTGACAGGGGGGCCGGAACTGAAGCTTTCTTT. Encoded protein: CASTDRGAGTEAFF.

This sequence joins TRBV5-8 and TRBJ1-1; D unresolved. V dropped 2 bases and J dropped 2 bases, with 10 bases sitting between them. Germline lookup yields CDR1 SGHTS and CDR2 YDEGEE. This CDR3 spans 14 amino acids. The DNA of the CDR3 is TGTGCCAGCAGCTTACTAAACAGAAACACTGAAGCTTTCTTT. It codes for CASSLLNRNTEAFF.

The rearrangement uses TRBV5-4 and TRBJ1-1; TRBD1 might be the D (6 bases). The V and J ends lost 4 bases and 1 base respectively, with 14 bases between them. The CDR3 is 15 residues long. The V gene's germline CDR1 is SGHNT and CDR2 YYREEE (reference sequence). The CDR3 DNA sequence: TGTGCCAGCAGCCAAGGGGGGGGATGGAACACTGAAGCTTTCTTT. This translates into CASSQGGGWNTEAFF.

The chain uses TRBV4-2 and TRBJ1-2; D might be TRBD1 (5 bases). V shed 6 bases and J shed 3 bases, with 14 bases lying between them. The CDR3 consists of 14 residues. Germline V gives CDR1 LGHNA, CDR2 YNFKEQ. The CDR3 loop is CASSLTGTDYGYTF. CDR3 bases: TGTGCCAGCAGTTTGACCGGGACGGACTATGGCTACACCTTC.

This rearrangement joins TRBV7-9 to TRBJ2-1; D uncertain. This CDR3 region has 14 residues. V was cut by 8 bases and J by 5 bases, with 16 bases left in between. The germline gives CDR1 SEHNR, CDR2 FQNEAQ (reference sequence). In DNA, the CDR3 is TGTGCCAGCTCCACAAAGTTGACACACAATGAGCAGTTCTTC. Its protein product is CASSTKLTHNEQFF.

By frequency in the sample, this clone is medium-sized. Other DNA sequences in the sample encode the same CDR3. CDR3 sequence (DNA): TGTGCCAGCAGTTTGACCGGGACGGACTATGGCTACACCTTC. Encoded protein: CASSLTGTDYGYTF. The V and J genes are TRBV5-8 and TRBJ1-2, with D possibly being TRBD1 (5 bases). CDR3 size: 14 residues. The germline gives CDR1 SGHTS, CDR2 YDEGEE. Trimming pared 5 bases from V and 3 bases from J, leaving 14 bases between. Drawing the rest from reference TRBV5-8 and TRBJ1-2, the complete variable domain is EAGVTQSPTHLIKTRGQQATLRCSPISGHTSVYWYQQALGLGLQFLLWYDEGEERNRGNFPPRFSGRQFPNYSSELNVNALELEDSALYLCASSLTGTDYGYTFGSGTRLTVV.

In nucleotides, the CDR3 is TGTGCCAGCAGTGGAGGTTGGGATGAAAAACTGTTTTTT. Translated, it gives CASSGGWDEKLFF. The V and J genes are TRBV2 and TRBJ1-4; D unresolved. V shed 4 bases and J shed 6 bases, with 9 bases lying between them. CDR3 length: 13 amino acids. Germline CDR1 and CDR2: SNHLY and FYNNEI.

V usage is TRBV18 and J usage is TRBJ1-1; 8 bases align to TRBD1. CDR1 is KGHSH, CDR2 LQKENI, per germline. With V trimmed by 2 bases and J by 6 bases, 5 bases remained unmatched. The CDR3 totals 14 residues. CDR3 region: CASSPTQGAAEAFF. In nucleotides, the CDR3 is TGTGCCAGCTCACCAACCCAGGGGGCTGCTGAAGCTTTCTTT. Based on the CDR3 plus reference TRBV18 and TRBJ1-1, the full variable domain is NAGVMQNPRHLVRRRGQEARLRCSPMKGHSHVYWYRQLPEEGLKFMVYLQKENIIDESGMPKERFSAEFPKEGPSILRIQQVVRGDSAAYFCASSPTQGAAEAFFGQGTRLTVV.

The chain's CDR3 is CASSRSSSTGELFF. Here the CDR3 DNA reads TGTGCCAGCAGCCGTTCTTCGAGCACCGGGGAGCTGTTTTTT. V gene TRBV7-9 combines with J gene TRBJ2-2, with D uncertain. Trimming removed 5 bases at V and 4 bases at J, with 11 bases between. The CDR3 contains 14 residues. Germline CDR1 reads SEHNR; CDR2 reads FQNEAQ (reference sequence).

The V gene is TRBV4-1, the J gene TRBJ1-1; D call uncertain. The CDR3 runs to 15 residues. Between the trimmed V and J ends, which lost 0 bases and 5 bases, there was a span of 13 bases. Germline V gives CDR1 MGHRA, CDR2 YSYEKL. The CDR3 bases are TGCGCCAGCAGCCAAGATGTAACGAGGTGGACTGAAGCTTTCTTT. Protein: CASSQDVTRWTEAFF.